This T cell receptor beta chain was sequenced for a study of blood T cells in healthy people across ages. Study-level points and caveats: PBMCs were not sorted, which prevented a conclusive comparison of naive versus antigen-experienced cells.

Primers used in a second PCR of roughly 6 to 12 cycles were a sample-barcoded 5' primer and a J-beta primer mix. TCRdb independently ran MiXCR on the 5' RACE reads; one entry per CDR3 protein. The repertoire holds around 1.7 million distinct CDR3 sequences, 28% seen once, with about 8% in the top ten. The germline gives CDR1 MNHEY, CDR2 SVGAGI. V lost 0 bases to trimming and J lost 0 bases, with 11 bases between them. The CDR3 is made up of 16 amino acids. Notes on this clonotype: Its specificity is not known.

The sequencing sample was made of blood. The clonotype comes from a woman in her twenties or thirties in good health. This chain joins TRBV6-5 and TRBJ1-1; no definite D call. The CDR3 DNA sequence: TGTGCCAGCAGTTACTCGAAAGAGATAATGAACACTGAAGCTTTCTTT. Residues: CASSYSKEIMNTEAFF.